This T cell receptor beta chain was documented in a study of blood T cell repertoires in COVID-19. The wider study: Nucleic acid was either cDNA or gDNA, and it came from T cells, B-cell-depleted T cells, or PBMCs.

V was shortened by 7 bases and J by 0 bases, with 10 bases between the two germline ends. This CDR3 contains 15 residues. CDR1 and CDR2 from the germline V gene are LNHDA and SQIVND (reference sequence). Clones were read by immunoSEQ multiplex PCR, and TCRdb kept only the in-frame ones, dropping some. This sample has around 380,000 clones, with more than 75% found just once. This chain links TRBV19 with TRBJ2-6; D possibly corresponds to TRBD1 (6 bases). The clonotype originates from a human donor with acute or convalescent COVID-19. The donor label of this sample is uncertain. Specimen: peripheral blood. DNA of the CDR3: TGTGCCAGTATTCCAGGGGCCTCTGGGGCCAACGTCCTGACTTTC. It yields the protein CASIPGASGANVLTF. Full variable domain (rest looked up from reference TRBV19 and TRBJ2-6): DGGITQSPKYLFRKEGQNVTLSCEQNLNHDAMYWYRQDPGQGLRLIYYSQIVNDFQKGDIAEGYSVSREKKESFPLTVTSAQKNPTAFYLCASIPGASGANVLTFGAGSRLTVL.